The 23 T cell receptor beta chains listed next were all sequenced from one sample in a study of cytomegalovirus exposure and HLA in healthy donors. PCR was performed using 60 Vbeta and 13 Jbeta primers. Using immunoSEQ multiplex PCR, the repertoire was profiled, and TCRdb retains in-frame clones only, with some absent. The profile covers around 120,000 clones, with under 85% appearing a single time and 1.5% to 2% taken by the ten largest. The sequenced material came from PBMCs. These receptor sequences come from a woman aged 18-29 years in good health and CMV-seronegative.

V and J are TRBV27 and TRBJ1-6; 10 positions agree with TRBD1. The CDR3 runs to 14 residues. The trim removed 6 bases at V and 6 bases at J, leaving 2 bases unmatched. Germline lookup yields CDR1 MNHEY and CDR2 SMNVEV (reference sequence). This chain's CDR3 is CASRWTGGNSPLHF. The CDR3 bases are TGTGCCAGCAGGTGGACAGGGGGTAATTCACCCCTCCACTTT.

V and J are TRBV4-1 and TRBJ2-1; maybe TRBD1 (5 bases). The CDR3 runs 15 residues. The V and J ends lost 3 bases and 4 bases respectively, with 13 bases between them. Germline loops: CDR1 MGHRA, CDR2 YSYEKL. The CDR3 protein is CASSQGLTDYNEQFF. CDR3 DNA: TGCGCCAGCAGCCAGGGCTTGACAGATTACAATGAGCAGTTCTTC.

The chain combines TRBV2 with TRBJ2-3, with 7 positions matching TRBD2. This CDR3 has 14 residues. Germline-derived CDR1 and CDR2 are SNHLY and FYNNEI. J gave up 1 base and V 6 bases, and 4 bases lay outside the gene matches. CDR3 sequence: CASSLRGGTDTQYF. The CDR3 region has the DNA TGTGCCAGCAGCCTTCGGGGGGGCACAGATACGCAGTATTTT.

This clone has more than one count but fewer than ten. V usage is TRBV5-1 and J usage is TRBJ1-3; no firm D call. With 0 bases removed from V and 3 bases from J, the gap between germline ends came to 7 bases. The CDR3 runs to 14 residues. Germline CDR1 reads SGHRS; CDR2 reads YFSETQ. CDR3 amino acids: CASSLGQDGNTIYF. The CDR3 DNA sequence: TGCGCCAGCAGCTTGGGGCAGGATGGAAACACCATATATTTT.

V and J are TRBV28 and TRBJ1-2, with 8 bases lining up with TRBD1. Trimming took 5 bases from V and 8 from J; bases not matched to a gene: 7. The CDR3 loop spans 13 amino acids. CDR1 and CDR2 from the germline V gene are MDHEN and SYDVKM. The CDR3 loop is CASSTQGGGGYTF. The CDR3 DNA sequence: TGTGCCAGCAGTACACAGGGGGGCGGCGGCTACACCTTC.

The chain has TRBV6-6 and TRBJ1-4, with TRBD1 matching 7 bases. Germline V lookup: CDR1 MNHNY, CDR2 SVGAGI (reference sequence). J gave up 7 bases and V 1 base, and 6 bases lay outside the gene matches. CDR3 size: 15 residues. CDR3 amino acids: CASSYFDRVSEKLFF. The DNA of the CDR3 is TGTGCCAGCAGTTACTTCGACAGGGTGTCTGAAAAACTGTTTTTT.

The J gene is TRBJ1-2, the V gene TRBV6-5; TRBD1 is a possible D gene (6 bases). Germline CDR1 is MNHEY and CDR2 is SVGAGI. The CDR3 loop spans 13 amino acids. Trimming took 0 bases from V and 12 from J, leaving 14 bases between them. The CDR3 DNA follows: TGTGCCAGCAGTTACTCGGGCCGACAGGTTCACACCTTC. Translated: CASSYSGRQVHTF.

The CDR3 sequence: CASSYGQSGTEAFF. The CDR3 DNA reads TGTGCCAGCAGTTACGGACAGTCCGGAACTGAAGCTTTCTTT. V and J are TRBV6-6 and TRBJ1-1; TRBD1 is a possible D gene (6 bases). The CDR3 loop spans 14 amino acids. Trimming removed 2 bases at V and 5 bases at J, with 12 bases between. CDR1 is MNHNY and CDR2 is SVGAGI in the germline V gene (reference sequence).

The chain couples TRBV18 to TRBJ1-2, with 7 bases aligning to TRBD1. Germline V gene lookup returns CDR1 KGHSH and CDR2 LQKENI. The CDR3 has 15 amino acids. V lost 3 bases, J lost 0 bases, and 4 bases stayed unmatched. The CDR3, as DNA: TGTGCCAGCTCACCTGGGACAGCATCTAACTATGGCTACACCTTC. Residues: CASSPGTASNYGYTF.

The chain links TRBV5-6 to TRBJ1-6, with D possibly TRBD1 on 6 matching bases. Per the germline V gene, CDR1 is SGHDT and CDR2 is YYEEEE. V lost 4 bases and J 7 bases, leaving 15 bases between the germline ends. CDR3 length: 15 amino acids. The CDR3 nucleotides are TGTGCCAGCAGCCCGGGGTGGGGGCAGAATTCACCCCTCCACTTT. Amino acid sequence: CASSPGWGQNSPLHF.

V is TRBV5-1 and J is TRBJ1-4, with D unclear. Germline V lookup: CDR1 SGHRS, CDR2 YFSETQ. V lost 1 base and J lost 3, with 7 bases in between. The CDR3 is 14 amino acids. CDR3 residues: CASSLTDSNEKLFF. DNA of the CDR3: TGCGCCAGCAGCTTGACCGACTCTAATGAAAAACTGTTTTTT.

The chain uses TRBV2 and TRBJ1-2; 9 bases are shared with TRBD1. With 6 bases clipped from V and 5 bases from J, the junction kept 13 bases outside the gene matches. The CDR3 contains 16 residues. Germline loops: CDR1 SNHLY, CDR2 FYNNEI. CDR3 sequence reads: CASSESTGGKVYGYTF. The CDR3 DNA reads TGTGCCAGCAGCGAATCTACAGGGGGCAAGGTATATGGCTACACCTTC.

The gene calls are TRBV6-6 and TRBJ1-3, with 7 bases aligning to TRBD1. V gave up 5 bases and J gave up 8 bases; unmatched junction bases: 6. The length of the CDR3 is 13 residues. Germline assignment: CDR1 MNHNY and CDR2 SVGAGI (reference sequence). The CDR3 is CASSPDRVYTIYF. The CDR3 DNA reads as TGTGCCAGCAGTCCTGACAGGGTATACACCATATATTTT.

Only one count was recorded for this clone. The chain uses TRBV28 and TRBJ2-3; 10 positions match TRBD1. Germline trimming cut 5 bases from V and 6 bases from J; bases unmatched to any gene: 17. CDR3 length equals 18 residues. Germline CDR1 and CDR2: MDHEN and SYDVKM. The DNA of the CDR3 is TGTGCCAGCAGTCCCTTACAACGACAGGGGGCTAAGTGGGATACGCAGTATTTT. Its protein is CASSPLQRQGAKWDTQYF.

This rearrangement joins TRBV5-1 to TRBJ1-4, with D possibly matching TRBD1 (6 bases). This CDR3 has 16 residues. V shed 0 bases and J shed 5 bases, with 14 bases lying between them. Germline CDR1 and CDR2: SGHRS and YFSETQ. This CDR3 reads CASSLAGGQMNEKLFF. The CDR3 DNA reads as TGCGCCAGCAGCTTGGCCGGGGGGCAGATGAATGAAAAACTGTTTTTT.

This clone was observed a few times. The chain has TRBV6-5 and TRBJ1-5, with a possible D match to TRBD1 (5 bases). V dropped 6 bases and J dropped 9 bases, with 15 bases sitting between them. CDR1 and CDR2 from the germline V gene are MNHEY and SVGAGI. This CDR3 region has 13 residues. The CDR3 DNA follows: TGTGCCAGCAGCCACAGCCTTCAGGGGCCCCAGCATTTT. This codes for CASSHSLQGPQHF.

This clone was recorded a few times. This sequence joins TRBV7-6 and TRBJ2-3; 13 positions agree with TRBD2. The CDR3 has 16 amino acids. The germline V gene has CDR1 SGHVS and CDR2 FNYEAQ. The J segment lost 1 base and the V segment lost 5 bases, leaving 3 bases of the junction unmatched. The CDR3 here is CASSRGTSGGTDTQYF. The CDR3 region has the DNA TGTGCCAGCAGCCGCGGGACTAGCGGGGGCACAGATACGCAGTATTTT.

The chain recombines TRBV28 with TRBJ2-1; 13 nucleotides align to TRBD2. V dropped 6 bases and J dropped 2; count of bases not matched to a gene: 7. CDR3 length equals 17 residues. Germline-derived CDR1 and CDR2 are MDHEN and SYDVKM. CDR3 amino acids: CASSGLAGALAYNEQFF. CDR3 DNA: TGTGCCAGCAGCGGACTAGCGGGGGCCTTAGCCTACAATGAGCAGTTCTTC.

The chain combines TRBV5-4 with TRBJ1-2; no firm D call. There are 12 residues in the CDR3. Germline assignment: CDR1 SGHNT and CDR2 YYREEE (reference sequence). The V end lost 2 bases, the J end lost 8 bases, and 10 bases lay between the germline ends. CDR3 sequence (DNA): TGTGCCAGCAGCTTACGGGTAGGCGGCTACACCTTC. Protein sequence: CASSLRVGGYTF.

This clone was recorded once. The chain employs TRBV11-2 and TRBJ1-1, with D possibly matching TRBD1 (6 bases). CDR1 and CDR2 from the germline V gene are SGHAT and FQNNGV. There are 14 residues in the CDR3. Between the trimmed V and J ends, which lost 7 bases and 5 bases, there was a span of 17 bases. CDR3 nucleotide sequence: TGTGCCAGCATCCCACAGGGTTTGGGGACTGAAGCTTTCTTT. This sequence encodes CASIPQGLGTEAFF.

Concerning this clone itself: The sample has other DNA sequences that encode this CDR3 too. J is TRBJ1-3 and V is TRBV27, with a weak D call TRBD1 (6 bases). This CDR3 comprises 14 residues. The V and J ends lost 4 bases and 2 bases respectively, with 9 bases between them. Germline values: CDR1 MNHEY, CDR2 SMNVEV (reference sequence). CDR3 coding DNA: TGTGCCAGCAGTTCGACAGGAACTGGAAACACCATATATTTT. Translating gives CASSSTGTGNTIYF.

The genes are TRBV7-3 and TRBJ2-3, with 9 bases lining up with TRBD2. Germline V gene data show CDR1 as SGHTA and CDR2 as FQGTGA. J was trimmed by 5 bases and V by 2 bases; bases with no gene match: 8. This CDR3 is built from 16 residues. The CDR3 sequence is CASSLRQRGAGDTQYF. The CDR3 DNA reads as TGTGCCAGCAGCTTACGTCAGCGGGGGGCGGGAGATACGCAGTATTTT.

The J gene is TRBJ2-1, the V gene TRBV14; 7 nucleotides line up with TRBD2. There are 16 residues in the CDR3. Germline V gene data show CDR1 as SGHDN and CDR2 as FVKESK. The trim removed 0 bases at V and 7 bases at J, leaving 9 bases unmatched. The DNA for the CDR3 is TGTGCCAGCAGCCAAGATAGAAAGGGGAGGGAGAATGAGCAGTTCTTC. Its translation: CASSQDRKGRENEQFF.